These 24 T cell receptor beta chains came from one sample sequenced in a study of identical twins. Each CDR3 protein is one row after TCRdb ran MiXCR on the 5' RACE reads. This sample has about 700,000 distinct CDR3 sequences, with roughly 6% found just once. Source material: naive T cells sorted from blood. Source of these receptors: a man aged 18 to 30 in good health.

The rearrangement links TRBV6-5 to TRBJ2-1; TRBD1 might be the D (5 bases). The CDR3 spans 18 residues. Germline V lookup: CDR1 MNHEY, CDR2 SVGAGI. Trimming took 0 bases from V and 6 from J, leaving 21 bases between them. Here the CDR3 DNA reads TGTGCCAGCAGTTACTCATACCCGTACCGACAGAACCTCAATGAGCAGTTCTTC. This translates into CASSYSYPYRQNLNEQFF.

This chain uses TRBV7-2 with TRBJ2-1; TRBD2 aligns across 8 bases. In germline, CDR1 is SGHTA, CDR2 FQGNSA. V lost 7 bases to trimming and J lost 5 bases; unmatched junction nucleotides: 7. The CDR3 runs to 14 residues. CDR3: CASTHSGINNEQFF. CDR3 coding DNA: TGTGCCAGCACCCATAGCGGGATCAACAATGAGCAGTTCTTC.

This clonotype was seen ten or more times. This CDR3 is CASGPDTDTQYF. The CDR3 nucleotides are TGTGCCAGCGGTCCGGACACAGATACGCAGTATTTT. This chain joins TRBV5-6 and TRBJ2-3; D is uncertain. With 7 bases removed from V and 2 bases from J, the gap between germline ends came to 8 bases. The CDR3 length is 12 residues. In germline, CDR1 is SGHDT, CDR2 YYEEEE. The variable domain in full, completed from reference TRBV5-6 and TRBJ2-3, reads DAGVTQSPTHLIKTRGQQVTLRCSPKSGHDTVSWYQQALGQGPQFIFQYYEEEERQRGNFPDRFSGHQFPNYSSELNVNALLLGDSALYLCASGPDTDTQYFGPGTRLTVL.

This clonotype was observed many times. Here the CDR3 DNA reads TGTGCCAGCAGTGGGGACAGTAAGGAAAGTCAGCCCCAGCATTTT. This translates into CASSGDSKESQPQHF. The chain combines TRBV12-3 or TRBV12-4 with TRBJ1-5, with 7 bases lining up with TRBD1. This CDR3 spans 15 amino acids. V lost 5 bases, J lost 6 bases, and 10 bases stayed unmatched.

The chain has TRBV12-3 or TRBV12-4 and TRBJ1-1; TRBD1 matches at 8 bases. CDR3 length: 17 residues. J gave up 1 base and V 6 bases, and 13 bases lay outside the gene matches. The CDR3 loop is CASSPEDRVVANTEAFF. In DNA, the CDR3 is TGTGCCAGCAGCCCCGAGGACAGGGTTGTCGCGAACACTGAAGCTTTCTTT.

This CDR3 reads CASSQTGSPLHF. CDR3 nucleotide sequence: TGTGCCAGCAGCCAAACAGGGTCACCCCTCCACTTT. The rearrangement uses TRBV3-1 and TRBJ1-6; tentatively, D is TRBD1 (6 bases). Germline CDR1 is LGHDT and CDR2 is YNNKEL (reference sequence). This CDR3 has 12 residues. The V gene lost 2 bases and the J gene lost 10 bases, with 6 bases spanning the gap.

A few counts support this clonotype. This chain connects TRBV30 to TRBJ2-1; 8 bases are a match to TRBD2. V lost 5 bases, J lost 13 bases, and 7 bases stayed unmatched. The germline V gene encodes CDR1 GTSNPN and CDR2 SVGIG (reference sequence). This CDR3 spans 11 amino acids. The DNA of the CDR3 is TGTGCCTGGGTGACTAGCGCCTCACAGTTCTTC. The encoded protein is CAWVTSASQFF.

This clonotype was seen a handful of times. The CDR3 region is CASSVAAGATYEQYV. The CDR3 coding sequence is TGTGCCAGCAGCGTCGCGGCGGGGGCCACCTACGAGCAGTACGTC. J is TRBJ2-7 and V is TRBV6-1, with D possibly TRBD2 on 7 matching bases. Germline V lookup: CDR1 MNHNS, CDR2 SASEGT. The V gene lost 6 bases and the J gene lost 2 bases, with 17 bases spanning the gap. The length of the CDR3 is 15 residues.

This clonotype was picked up many times. V and J are TRBV5-1 and TRBJ2-2; a possible D gene is TRBD2 (5 bases). Germline V gives CDR1 SGHRS, CDR2 YFSETQ. The CDR3 runs 15 residues. Trimming stripped 4 bases from V and 8 bases from J, with 18 bases between. The CDR3 is CASSEKQREVGELFF. The CDR3 DNA reads as TGCGCCAGCAGCGAAAAACAACGGGAAGTGGGGGAGCTGTTTTTT.

The rearrangement uses TRBV29-1 and TRBJ2-3; 7 positions agree with TRBD2. The ends lost 6 bases at V and 2 bases at J; junction bases unmatched: 5. Germline lookup yields CDR1 SQVTM and CDR2 ANQGSEA. The length of the CDR3 is 13 residues. The CDR3 here is CSVGGRYTDTQYF. The CDR3 region has the DNA TGCAGCGTCGGCGGGAGATACACAGATACGCAGTATTTT.

This clonotype was observed at least ten times. The chain couples TRBV20-1 to TRBJ2-3; D gene unclear. Deletions cut 0 bases from V and 11 bases from J, with 15 bases between. CDR3 length: 13 residues. Germline assignment: CDR1 DFQATT and CDR2 SNEGSKA (reference sequence). This chain's CDR3 is CSARDLRAERQYF. CDR3 DNA: TGCAGTGCTAGAGATCTAAGGGCAGAGAGGCAGTATTTT.

The V gene is TRBV11-2, the J gene TRBJ2-1, with 7 bases that match TRBD2. CDR1 is SGHAT, CDR2 FQNNGV, per germline. This CDR3 region has 17 residues. V shed 4 bases and J 0 bases; nucleotides not matched to a gene: 9. CDR3 protein: CASSSGLERSSYNEQFF. The CDR3 DNA reads TGTGCCAGCAGCTCCGGACTAGAGCGAAGCTCCTACAATGAGCAGTTCTTC.

This clonotype showed up many times. For the CDR3, the DNA is TGTGCCATCAGTACCGGGACTAGCGGGCACACCGGGGAGCTGTTTTTT. Translation: CAISTGTSGHTGELFF. The chain recombines TRBV10-3 with TRBJ2-2, with 12 nucleotides matching TRBD2. Germline V gives CDR1 ENHRY, CDR2 SYGVKD. J gave up 3 bases and V 5 bases, and 4 bases lay outside the gene matches. There are 16 residues in the CDR3.

In its sample, this clonotype was seen many times. The chain combines TRBV20-1 with TRBJ2-3; D remains ambiguous. V lost 2 bases to trimming and J lost 1 base, with 10 bases between them. This CDR3 has 14 amino acids. The germline CDR1 and CDR2 sequences are DFQATT and SNEGSKA (reference sequence). As DNA, the CDR3 is TGCAGTGCTAGATCGAGGCCCCGCACAGATACGCAGTATTTT. Translated, it gives CSARSRPRTDTQYF.

This clonotype appeared many times. The J gene is TRBJ2-4, the V gene TRBV18; D ambiguous. With 5 bases removed from V and 12 bases from J, the gap between germline ends came to 14 bases. Per the germline V gene, CDR1 is KGHSH and CDR2 is LQKENI. The length of the CDR3 is 12 residues. In DNA form, the CDR3 reads TGTGCCAGCTCATACAAAGACGGTGGTCAGTACTTC. Its translation: CASSYKDGGQYF. Combining the CDR3 with reference TRBV18 and TRBJ2-4 gives the whole variable domain NAGVMQNPRHLVRRRGQEARLRCSPMKGHSHVYWYRQLPEEGLKFMVYLQKENIIDESGMPKERFSAEFPKEGPSILRIQQVVRGDSAAYFCASSYKDGGQYFGAGTRLSVL.

This clonotype was seen only a few times. The CDR3 DNA follows: TGTGCCAGCTCACCACGTTCCTCTAGCTCATACGAGCAGTACGTC. It is translated as CASSPRSSSSYEQYV. V usage is TRBV18 and J usage is TRBJ2-7; D is possibly TRBD2 (5 bases). Germline V CDR1 and CDR2: KGHSH, LQKENI. The CDR3 loop spans 15 amino acids. The germline V and J ends were trimmed by 1 base and 4 bases, with 14 bases remaining between them.

This clonotype was found many times. The chain has TRBV24-1 and TRBJ2-1; the match to TRBD1 covers 8 bases. J was trimmed by 9 bases and V by 5 bases; bases with no gene match: 11. This CDR3 comprises 15 residues. Germline V gives CDR1 KGHDR, CDR2 SFDVKD. The CDR3 bases are TGTGCCACCAGTGGGGCAGGGGGCGTCGGGACTGAGCAGTTCTTC. This gives the protein CATSGAGGVGTEQFF.

To note about this clonotype: A read error may produce the germline difference seen at one junction end. The V and J genes are TRBV5-1 and TRBJ2-1; TRBD2 aligns across 8 bases. Germline CDR1 and CDR2: SGHRS and YFSETQ. The CDR3 is 17 amino acids. The CDR3: CASSLLAGKAAYNELFF. The CDR3 DNA is TGCGCCAGCAGCTTGTTAGCGGGAAAGGCGGCCTACAATGAGCTGTTCTTC. Complete variable domain (other parts from reference TRBV5-1 and TRBJ2-1): KAGVTQTPRYLIKTRGQQVTLSCSPISGHRSVSWYQQTPGQGLQFLFEYFSETQRNKGNFPGRFSGRQFSNSRSEMNVSTLELGDSALYLCASSLLAGKAAYNELFFGPGTRLTVL.

V is TRBV20-1 and J is TRBJ2-3; 11 bases are shared with TRBD2. Germline-derived CDR1 and CDR2 are DFQATT and SNEGSKA (reference sequence). This CDR3 spans 17 amino acids. J gave up 3 bases and V 3 bases, and 11 bases lay outside the gene matches. CDR3 region: CSASAPHLAGGTDTQYF. The CDR3 bases are TGCAGTGCTAGTGCCCCACACTTAGCGGGAGGGACAGATACGCAGTATTTT.

The gene calls are TRBV2 and TRBJ2-1, with no clear D. The V gene's germline CDR1 is SNHLY and CDR2 FYNNEI. V lost 5 bases and J 9 bases, leaving 11 bases between the germline ends. This CDR3 is built from 12 residues. CDR3 protein: CASSLSLAEQFF. For the CDR3, the DNA is TGTGCCAGCAGTCTTAGCTTGGCTGAGCAGTTCTTC.

This clonotype was observed once. V and J are TRBV12-3 or TRBV12-4 and TRBJ2-7, with TRBD2 matching over 8 bases. With V trimmed by 3 bases and J by 3 bases, 7 bases remained unmatched. CDR3 length equals 15 residues. The CDR3 loop reads CASSLGGRLLYEQYV. CDR3 bases: TGTGCCAGCAGTTTGGGCGGGAGGCTCCTCTACGAGCAGTACGTC.

The V and J genes are TRBV6-1 and TRBJ2-7; D might be TRBD1 (5 bases). With 5 bases removed from V and 5 bases from J, the gap between germline ends came to 16 bases. The CDR3 is 14 residues long. CDR1 and CDR2 (germline): MNHNS, SASEGT. This CDR3 reads CASSISQGLHEQYF. In DNA, the CDR3 is TGTGCCAGCAGTATCTCTCAGGGTCTCCACGAGCAGTACTTC.

In this sample, this clonotype turned up many times. The chain combines TRBV15 with TRBJ2-5, with TRBD2 as a possible D gene (5 bases). Looked up from germline, CDR1 is LNHNV and CDR2 is YYDKDF (reference sequence). The CDR3 covers 14 residues. Between the trimmed V and J ends, which lost 1 base and 3 bases, there was a span of 9 bases. Written as DNA, the CDR3 is TGTGCCACCAGCAGAGCCGGGAAGGAAGAGACCCAGTACTTC. Its translation: CATSRAGKEETQYF. The full variable domain, rest sourced from reference TRBV15 and TRBJ2-5, is DAMVIQNPRYQVTQFGKPVTLSCSQTLNHNVMYWYQQKSSQAPKLLFHYYDKDFNNEADTPDNFQSRRPNTSFCFLDIRSPGLGDTAMYLCATSRAGKEETQYFGPGTRLLVL.

In regard to this clonotype: One base away lies a much larger clone, so this may be a sequencing read error. The conserved phenylalanine or tryptophan is not found at the CDR3 terminus, so this likely reflects a read error. The V and J genes are TRBV12-3 or TRBV12-4 and TRBJ2-3; 7 positions match TRBD2. Trimming at V came to 6 bases and at J to 9 bases, leaving 9 bases not matched to a gene. The CDR3 contains 13 residues. CDR3 loop: CASRSDPGGTQYC. For the CDR3, the DNA is TGTGCCAGCAGGTCAGACCCGGGAGGAACGCAGTATTGT.